Shown below are 27 T cell receptor beta chains from a single sample sequenced in a study of post-analysis software for immune sequencing data. Study-level points and caveats: Comparison of patients with controls showed five or six TRBV segments more frequent in patients, TRBV5-6, TRBV5-1 and TRBV20-1 among them.

No antigen has been identified for these receptors. Presence of unique molecular identifiers characterized the TCR beta cDNA libraries. TCRdb reprocessed the PCR reads with MiXCR, giving one entry per CDR3 protein. Among about 570,000 distinct CDR3 sequences listed, approximately 34% were seen once. Sample: blood. All receptors come from a girl under 18 with multiple sclerosis.

The chain is built from TRBV10-3 and TRBJ2-7, with D unresolved. The J call is in doubt because the DNA end fits TRBJ2-5 better. Germline V lookup: CDR1 ENHRY, CDR2 SYGVKD. This CDR3 is 13 amino acids long. The CDR3 is CAIRSSSTKTQYF. Written as DNA, the CDR3 is TGTGCCATCAGGAGTTCTAGTACGAAGACCCAGTACTTC.

This clonotype was counted a few times. V and J are TRBV25-1 and TRBJ2-7, with 9 bases matching TRBD1. The germline V gene encodes CDR1 MGHDK and CDR2 SYGVNS. V shed 2 bases and J 6 bases; nucleotides not matched to a gene: 2. The CDR3 length is 13 residues. The CDR3 reads CASSEGTGSEQYF. The CDR3, as DNA: TGTGCCAGCAGTGAAGGGACAGGGAGCGAGCAGTACTTC.

This chain joins TRBV7-2 and TRBJ2-2, with 8 bases aligning to TRBD2. V lost 3 bases, J lost 6 bases, and 6 bases stayed unmatched. Germline V CDR1 and CDR2: SGHTA, FQGNSA. This CDR3 region has 15 residues. CDR3: CASSFSGGAAGELFF. The CDR3 DNA sequence: TGTGCCAGCAGCTTCTCCGGGGGGGCGGCCGGGGAGCTGTTTTTT.

The rearrangement links TRBV6-1 to TRBJ2-4, with 7 positions matching TRBD1. Germline V CDR1 and CDR2: MNHNS, SASEGT. The CDR3 is 18 amino acids. Trimming at V came to 5 bases and at J to 2 bases, leaving 15 bases not matched to a gene. The CDR3 protein is CASSTRWTGKLTKNIQYF. DNA of the CDR3: TGTGCCAGCAGTACCCGCTGGACAGGAAAGTTGACCAAAAACATTCAGTACTTC.

There are a few counts of this clonotype. The chain couples TRBV10-3 to TRBJ1-6; D is perhaps TRBD1 (5 bases). CDR3 length: 14 amino acids. Trimming stripped 6 bases from V and 6 bases from J, with 12 bases between. The germline CDR1 and CDR2 sequences are ENHRY and SYGVKD. The CDR3 DNA sequence: TGTGCCATCAGCCCGGGACGGAGTAATTCACCCCTCCACTTT. Translated: CAISPGRSNSPLHF.

The gene calls are TRBV20-1 and TRBJ1-2, with D perhaps TRBD1 (5 bases). The germline gives CDR1 DFQATT, CDR2 SNEGSKA (reference sequence). Trimming took 5 bases from V and 8 from J, leaving 18 bases between them. CDR3 size: 13 residues. The DNA of the CDR3 is TGCAGTGCTCCCCGGGGGTCTATTAAGGGCTACACCTTC. Its translation is CSAPRGSIKGYTF.

The V and J genes are TRBV5-1 and TRBJ2-3, with 9 bases identical to TRBD2. The CDR3 consists of 17 residues. Germline trimming cut 0 bases from V and 0 bases from J; bases unmatched to any gene: 5. The germline V gene encodes CDR1 SGHRS and CDR2 YFSETQ. The CDR3 sequence: CASSLAGTSPSTDTQYF. The CDR3 DNA is TGCGCCAGCAGCTTGGCCGGGACTAGCCCTAGCACAGATACGCAGTATTTT.

The genes are TRBV5-1 and TRBJ1-2; TRBD1 matches 7 bases. Germline CDR1 and CDR2: SGHRS and YFSETQ. J was trimmed by 4 bases and V by 1 base; bases with no gene match: 4. The CDR3 runs 14 residues. The CDR3 loop reads CASSLTTGTYGYTF. In DNA form, the CDR3 reads TGCGCCAGCAGCTTGACGACAGGGACCTATGGCTACACCTTC.

This sequence joins TRBV20-1 and TRBJ2-3; D gene uncertain. Germline lookup yields CDR1 DFQATT and CDR2 SNEGSKA (reference sequence). Trimming left V 1 base short and J 14 bases short, with 16 bases between. The CDR3 has 12 residues. The CDR3 region is CSARGTSQRLYF. Here the CDR3 DNA reads TGCAGTGCTAGAGGGACCTCCCAACGTCTGTATTTT.

This chain connects TRBV4-2 to TRBJ2-5; 13 bases fit TRBD2. The CDR3 has 16 amino acids. From germline, CDR1 is LGHNA and CDR2 YNFKEQ. The ends lost 0 bases at V and 4 bases at J; junction bases unmatched: 2. This chain's CDR3 is CASSQDWTSGGETQYF. In DNA, the CDR3 is TGTGCCAGCAGCCAAGATTGGACTAGCGGGGGAGAGACCCAGTACTTC.

This clonotype was seen just once. This chain joins TRBV29-1 and TRBJ2-1; TRBD1 agrees at 7 bases. The J call could be wrong; TRBJ2-7 is a better fit for the DNA end. There are 16 residues in the CDR3. The germline V gene has CDR1 SQVTM and CDR2 ANQGSEA. CDR3 DNA: TGCAGCGTCAGGGGGTCAAGAGATAGCTCCTACAATGAGCAGTACTTC. It specifies CSVRGSRDSSYNEQYF.

The V call is TRBV10-3, the J call TRBJ2-3; perhaps TRBD1 as D (6 bases). This CDR3 has 14 residues. Trimming cost V 5 bases and J 6 bases, with 15 bases left between them. Germline CDR1 and CDR2: ENHRY and SYGVKD. CDR3 bases: TGTGCCATCAGTTTAGGGGGTGGTGACGATACGCAGTATTTT. Its protein product is CAISLGGGDDTQYF.

In this sample, this clonotype turned up a few times. The chain joins TRBV7-9 to TRBJ1-1, with 9 bases aligning to TRBD1. The ends lost 5 bases at V and 4 bases at J; junction bases unmatched: 5. CDR3 length equals 14 residues. Germline V CDR1 and CDR2: SEHNR, FQNEAQ (reference sequence). CDR3 coding DNA: TGTGCCAGCAGCCCACAGGGGGCGACCACTGAAGCTTTCTTT. It is translated as CASSPQGATTEAFF.

The rearrangement links TRBV2 to TRBJ2-1, with D perhaps TRBD2 (5 bases). CDR3 length: 12 amino acids. The germline CDR1 and CDR2 sequences are SNHLY and FYNNEI. V lost 4 bases, J lost 13 bases, and 14 bases lay in between. The DNA for the CDR3 is TGTGCCAGCAGTGTAGAGGTGGGAGCCCAGTTCTTC. Protein product: CASSVEVGAQFF.

This clonotype was detected a few times. The chain has TRBV7-8 and TRBJ2-1; 10 bases match TRBD2. CDR3 length: 17 amino acids. Germline-derived CDR1 and CDR2 are SGHVS and FQNEAQ. With 2 bases clipped from V and 5 bases from J, the junction kept 9 bases outside the gene matches. CDR3 DNA sequence: TGTGCCAGCAGCTTATCTAGAGTAGCGGGGGGACACAATGAGCAGTTCTTC. Amino acid sequence: CASSLSRVAGGHNEQFF.

This clonotype was detected only a few times. This chain joins TRBV25-1 and TRBJ2-7; a possible D gene is TRBD1 (6 bases). With 2 bases removed from V and 3 bases from J, the gap between germline ends came to 11 bases. CDR1 and CDR2 from the germline V gene are MGHDK and SYGVNS. The CDR3 is 14 residues long. DNA for the CDR3: TGTGCCAGCAGTGAACCCAGGGACAACTACGAGCAGTACTTC. It encodes CASSEPRDNYEQYF.

This clonotype was seen only a few times. This chain joins TRBV10-3 and TRBJ2-5, with D possibly called TRBD1 or TRBD2 (5 bases each). The J call may be faulty, since TRBJ2-7 better matches the DNA end. Germline loops: CDR1 ENHRY, CDR2 SYGVKD. The CDR3 has 13 amino acids. The CDR3 nucleotides read TGTGCCATCAGTGGTGGGGACCTTTACGAGCAGTACTTC. Translated, it gives CAISGGDLYEQYF.

The genes are TRBV5-1 and TRBJ2-6, with D perhaps given as TRBD1 or TRBD2 (5 bases each). This CDR3 region has 17 residues. The V gene's germline CDR1 is SGHRS and CDR2 YFSETQ. Trimming cost V 4 bases and J 1 base, with 15 bases left between them. This CDR3 reads CASSPPGRRSGANVLTF. DNA of the CDR3: TGCGCCAGCAGCCCACCGGGACGGAGATCTGGGGCCAACGTCCTGACTTTC.

The V call is TRBV20-1, the J call TRBJ1-5, with 8 positions matching TRBD1. V lost 6 bases to trimming and J lost 3 bases; unmatched junction nucleotides: 10. In germline, CDR1 is DFQATT, CDR2 SNEGSKA (reference sequence). There are 15 residues in the CDR3. In DNA form, the CDR3 reads TGCAGTGCCCTTATTAGGACAGGGTACAATCAGCCCCAGCATTTT. Its translation is CSALIRTGYNQPQHF.

The rearrangement joins TRBV24-1 to TRBJ2-1; 7 bases align to TRBD2. The CDR3 is 15 residues long. Germline CDR1 KGHDR, CDR2 SFDVKD. Germline trimming cut 7 bases from V and 4 bases from J; bases unmatched to any gene: 9. The CDR3 DNA reads TGTGCCACCAGCGCTACTAGCGAGGGATACAATGAGCAGTTCTTC. Amino acid sequence: CATSATSEGYNEQFF.

The chain couples TRBV2 to TRBJ2-1; 8 nucleotides align to TRBD2. In germline, CDR1 is SNHLY, CDR2 FYNNEI. V lost 7 bases and J lost 9; bases outside the gene matches: 11. CDR3 length: 14 residues. CDR3 nucleotide sequence: TGTGCCAGCACGCGCGAAGCGGGGGCTATTGAGCAGTTCTTC. This translates into CASTREAGAIEQFF.

V gene TRBV4-1 combines with J gene TRBJ2-1; D is undetermined. The germline V and J ends were trimmed by 8 bases and 0 bases, with 14 bases remaining between them. The germline CDR1 and CDR2 sequences are MGHRA and YSYEKL. This CDR3 is built from 15 residues. CDR3 region: CASAPALDSYNEQFF. The CDR3 coding sequence is TGCGCCAGCGCCCCGGCCTTGGACTCCTACAATGAGCAGTTCTTC.

In its sample, this clonotype was seen a few times. The CDR3 spells CASSLEGVTADSNYGYTF. CDR3 sequence (DNA): TGCGCCAGCAGCTTGGAAGGGGTAACGGCAGACTCTAACTATGGCTACACCTTC. The chain combines TRBV5-1 with TRBJ1-2; possibly TRBD1 for D (5 bases). This CDR3 spans 18 amino acids. Trimming cost V 0 bases and J 0 bases, with 18 bases left between them. Germline V lookup: CDR1 SGHRS, CDR2 YFSETQ.

This clonotype was counted only a few times. The chain uses TRBV25-1 and TRBJ2-7; 7 nucleotides line up with TRBD1. V lost 3 bases and J lost 10; bases outside the gene matches: 9. The germline V gene has CDR1 MGHDK and CDR2 SYGVNS. CDR3 length: 13 amino acids. The CDR3 here is CASSDDRVETQYF. In DNA, the CDR3 is TGTGCCAGCAGTGATGACAGGGTAGAGACTCAGTACTTC.

V gene TRBV24-1 combines with J gene TRBJ2-1; weak D call: TRBD2 (7 bases). The V gene's germline CDR1 is KGHDR and CDR2 SFDVKD. CDR3 length equals 17 residues. The V end lost 0 bases, the J end lost 8 bases, and 19 bases lay between the germline ends. Here the CDR3 reads CATSDLRRGPPFYEQFF. CDR3 DNA: TGTGCCACCAGTGATTTGCGGCGGGGGCCCCCTTTCTATGAGCAGTTCTTC.

This clonotype has a count of ten or more. The chain carries TRBV29-1 and TRBJ2-7; D gene ambiguous. V was cut by 4 bases and J by 2 bases, with 12 bases left in between. CDR1 is SQVTM and CDR2 is ANQGSEA in the germline V gene. The CDR3 has 13 residues. The CDR3 is CSVGGDGAYEQYF. The CDR3 coding sequence is TGCAGCGTTGGCGGCGACGGAGCCTACGAGCAGTACTTC.

This chain joins TRBV7-9 and TRBJ2-7; no reliable D call. The CDR3 contains 14 residues. Germline V gives CDR1 SEHNR, CDR2 FQNEAQ (reference sequence). V lost 4 bases to trimming and J lost 5 bases, with 15 bases between them. The CDR3 sequence is CASSSEIYAHEQYF. The CDR3 nucleotides read TGTGCCAGCAGCTCGGAGATTTATGCCCACGAGCAGTACTTC.